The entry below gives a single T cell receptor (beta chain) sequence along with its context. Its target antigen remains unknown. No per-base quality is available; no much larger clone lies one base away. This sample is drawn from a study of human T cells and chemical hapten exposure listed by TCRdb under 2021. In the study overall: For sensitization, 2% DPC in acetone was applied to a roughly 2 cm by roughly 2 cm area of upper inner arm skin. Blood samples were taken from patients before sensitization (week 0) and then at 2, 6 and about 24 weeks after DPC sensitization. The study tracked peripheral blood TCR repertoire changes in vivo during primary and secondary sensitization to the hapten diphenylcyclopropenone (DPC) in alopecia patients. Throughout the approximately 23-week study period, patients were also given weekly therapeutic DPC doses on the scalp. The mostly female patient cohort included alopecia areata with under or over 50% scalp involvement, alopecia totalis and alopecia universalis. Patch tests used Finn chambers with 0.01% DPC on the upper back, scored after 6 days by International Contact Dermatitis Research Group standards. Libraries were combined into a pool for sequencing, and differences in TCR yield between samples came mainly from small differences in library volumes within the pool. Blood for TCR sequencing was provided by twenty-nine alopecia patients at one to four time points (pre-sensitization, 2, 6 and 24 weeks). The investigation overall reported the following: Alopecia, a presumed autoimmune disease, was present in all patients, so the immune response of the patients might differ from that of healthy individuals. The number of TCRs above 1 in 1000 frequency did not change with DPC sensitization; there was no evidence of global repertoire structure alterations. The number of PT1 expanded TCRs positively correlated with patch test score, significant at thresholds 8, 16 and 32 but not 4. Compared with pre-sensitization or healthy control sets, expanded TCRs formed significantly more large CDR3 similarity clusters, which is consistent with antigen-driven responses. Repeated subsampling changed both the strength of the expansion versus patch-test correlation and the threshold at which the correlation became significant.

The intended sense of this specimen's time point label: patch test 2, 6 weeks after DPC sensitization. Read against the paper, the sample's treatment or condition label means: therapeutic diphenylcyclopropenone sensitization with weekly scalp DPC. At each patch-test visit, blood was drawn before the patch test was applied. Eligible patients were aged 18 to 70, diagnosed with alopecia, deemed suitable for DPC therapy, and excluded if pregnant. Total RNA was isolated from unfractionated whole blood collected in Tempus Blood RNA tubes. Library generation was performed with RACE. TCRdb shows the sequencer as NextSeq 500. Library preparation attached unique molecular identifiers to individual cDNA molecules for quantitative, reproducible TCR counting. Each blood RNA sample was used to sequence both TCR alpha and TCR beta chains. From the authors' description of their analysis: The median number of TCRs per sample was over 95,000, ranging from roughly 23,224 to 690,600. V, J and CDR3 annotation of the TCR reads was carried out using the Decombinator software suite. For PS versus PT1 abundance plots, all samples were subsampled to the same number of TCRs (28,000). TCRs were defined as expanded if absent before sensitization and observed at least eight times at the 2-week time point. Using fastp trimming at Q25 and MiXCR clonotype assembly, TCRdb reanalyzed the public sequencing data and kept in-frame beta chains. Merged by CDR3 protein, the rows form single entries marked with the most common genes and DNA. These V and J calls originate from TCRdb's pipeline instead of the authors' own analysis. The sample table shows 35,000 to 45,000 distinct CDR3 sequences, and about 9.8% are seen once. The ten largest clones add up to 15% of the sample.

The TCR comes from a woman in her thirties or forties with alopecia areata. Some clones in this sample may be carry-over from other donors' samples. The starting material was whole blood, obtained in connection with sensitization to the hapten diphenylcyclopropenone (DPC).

The DNA sequence reads TGCAGTGCTAGGTCCGGGACTAACGCCGGGGAGCTGTTTTTT. It translates as CSARSGTNAGELFF. The rearrangement joined TRBV20-1 to TRBJ2-2, with 7 junctional bases fitting TRBD2. The CDR3, from cysteine to phenylalanine, totals 14 residues. The CDR3 DNA has 42 bases and is translated from base 1. The germline V gene (reference sequence) yields DFQATT for CDR1 and SNEGSKA for CDR2. V has 3 bases trimmed and J has 6 bases trimmed; junction bases matching no gene number 7.